This TCR beta chain was sequenced for a study of T cell responses to AZD1222 COVID-19 vaccine. The germline gives CDR1 MGHRA, CDR2 YSYEKL. V lost 2 bases, J lost 9 bases, and 8 bases lay in between. This CDR3 region has 12 residues. Method: immunoSEQ multiplex PCR; TCRdb's copy keeps in-frame clones and lacks some. The data contain approximately 50,000 clones, approximately 89% of them singletons. This sequence joins TRBV4-1 and TRBJ2-1; weak D call: TRBD2 (5 bases). This sequence originates from an adult in good health. This material consisted of peripheral blood, taken on day 0 of AZD1222 vaccination. CDR3 sequence (DNA): TGCGCCAGCAGCCAACCAAGCGGTGAGCAGTTCTTC. Translation gives CASSQPSGEQFF.